A single T cell receptor beta chain is shown here with its context. Its antigen is unknown. The sample belongs to a study of T cell responses to AZD1222 COVID-19 vaccine. Notes on the study in general: The breadth and depth of Spike-specific TCRs increased once two AZD1222 doses had been given. The reported proportion of spike-specific TCRs targeting unmutated variant regions was nearly half.

The V gene lost 3 bases and the J gene lost 3 bases, with 16 bases spanning the gap. This CDR3 region has 16 residues. The V gene's germline CDR1 is SGDLS and CDR2 YYNGEE. Produced via immunoSEQ multiplex PCR; TCRdb's table is partial and in-frame only. The data show more than 100,000 clones, more than 75% seen once. This TCR was recovered from an adult in good health. This chain links TRBV9 with TRBJ1-3, with D unclear. The source material was peripheral blood, sampled on day 0 of AZD1222 vaccination. Written as DNA, the CDR3 is TGTGCCAGCAGCGCAAAGAGGGCAGACGATGGAAACACCATATATTTT. Amino acids: CASSAKRADDGNTIYF.